The present entry profiles one TCR beta chain with its context. Its antigen remains undetermined. Per-nucleotide qualities are absent, and no much larger clonotype sits a single base away. TCRbeta CDR3 regions were amplified from genomic DNA using the immunoSEQ Assay, a bias-controlled multiplex PCR. In the authors' own workflow: Within the assay, amplification of reference gene primers was used to estimate how many nucleated cells each sample contained. To quantify the absolute abundance of each unique TCRbeta CDR3 rearrangement, sequence reads were collapsed and filtered. Productive Simpson clonality was computed per sample as the square root of Simpson's diversity index over productive rearrangements. Imported from immuneACCESS, the table was reduced by TCRdb to in-frame sequences with V and J called. These copies leave out some clones; in studies compared against another copy, an unresolved V gene accounts for under half, and the cause of the remainder is not known. V, J and clone size are taken as reported in that table, and D and trimming were inferred from the DNA itself. This sample has roughly 100,000 clones in its table, and 65% to 90% of those were observed once. Approximately 38% of the sample rests with the top ten.

The record originates from a study of blood T cell repertoires in COVID-19 (dated by TCRdb to about 2020). Notes on the research overall: Collaborator samples came from the United States, Italy and Spain and covered acute and convalescent phases of COVID-19. The repertoires were made available in a free public database intended to serve as a resource for research on the immune response to SARS-CoV-2. Samples came from the ongoing ImmuneRACE study (first 160 participants) plus 1,254 subjects from 6 global collaborators. Where HLA class I and class II types were available, the types were taken from metadata supplied by the sample provider, not from assay-based typing. The material from the prospective study consisted of cDNA or gDNA derived from T cells, B-cell-depleted T cells, or PBMCs. Sample metadata almost always included a de-identified subject ID, COVID-19 status, age in years and sex. Deeply sampled blood TCRbeta repertoires from subjects exposed to, actively infected with, or recovered from COVID-19 were included in the dataset. What the study reported, not specific to this receptor: The amount of clinical and demographic metadata varied by source and participant and was provided uncurated.

The collaborating institutions used their own protocols to collect whole blood in K2EDTA tubes. Collaborator samples were shipped for TCRbeta analysis as frozen whole blood, isolated PBMCs, or DNA extracted from either sample type. CDR1 and CDR2 are drawn from the germline V gene: SGHRS, YFSETQ. Between the V and J ends, shortened by 4 bases and 1 base respectively, the junction contains 11 bases. Including the terminal cysteine and phenylalanine, the CDR3 comprises 14 residues. Only the CDR3 portion is preserved as DNA: 42 bases, with reading frame beginning at the first base. This TCR was sampled from a man of 80 years or more with acute or convalescent COVID-19. The chain uses TRBV5-1 and TRBJ1-1, with no confidently assigned D gene. Input material: peripheral blood. This receptor has the CDR3 CASSPQAQNTEAFF. The DNA sequence is as follows: TGCGCCAGCAGCCCCCAGGCGCAGAACACTGAAGCTTTCTTT.